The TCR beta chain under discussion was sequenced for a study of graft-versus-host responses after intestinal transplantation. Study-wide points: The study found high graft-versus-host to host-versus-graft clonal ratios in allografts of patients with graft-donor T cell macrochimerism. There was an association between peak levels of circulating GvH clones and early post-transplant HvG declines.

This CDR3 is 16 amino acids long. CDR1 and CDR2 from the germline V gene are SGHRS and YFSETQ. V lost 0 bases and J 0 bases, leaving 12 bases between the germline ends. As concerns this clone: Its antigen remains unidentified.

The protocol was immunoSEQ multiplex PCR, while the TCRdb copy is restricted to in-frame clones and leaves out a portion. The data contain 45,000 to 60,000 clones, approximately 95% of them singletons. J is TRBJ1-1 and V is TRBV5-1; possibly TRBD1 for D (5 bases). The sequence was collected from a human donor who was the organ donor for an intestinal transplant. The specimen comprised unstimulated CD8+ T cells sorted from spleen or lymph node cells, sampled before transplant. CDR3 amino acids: CASSLAVTDVNTEAFF. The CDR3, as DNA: TGCGCCAGCAGCTTGGCCGTGACAGACGTGAACACTGAAGCTTTCTTT. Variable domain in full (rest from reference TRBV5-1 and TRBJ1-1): KAGVTQTPRYLIKTRGQQVTLSCSPISGHRSVSWYQQTPGQGLQFLFEYFSETQRNKGNFPGRFSGRQFSNSRSEMNVSTLELGDSALYLCASSLAVTDVNTEAFFGQGTRLTVV.